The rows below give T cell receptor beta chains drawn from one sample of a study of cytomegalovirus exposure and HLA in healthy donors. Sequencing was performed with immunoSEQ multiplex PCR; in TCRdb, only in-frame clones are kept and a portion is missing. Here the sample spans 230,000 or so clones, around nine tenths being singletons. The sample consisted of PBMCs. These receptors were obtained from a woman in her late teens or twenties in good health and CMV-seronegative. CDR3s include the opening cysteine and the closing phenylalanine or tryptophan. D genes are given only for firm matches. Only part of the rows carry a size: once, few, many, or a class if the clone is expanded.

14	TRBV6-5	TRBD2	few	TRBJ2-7	CASSYGSGRYEQYF	TGTGCCAGCAGTTACGGCAGCGGGAGGTACGAGCAGTACTTC
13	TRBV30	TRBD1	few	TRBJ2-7	CAYKQGATKEQYF	TGTGCCTACAAACAGGGGGCGACTAAGGAGCAGTACTTC
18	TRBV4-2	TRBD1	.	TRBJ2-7	CASSQDQVGKGAVGEQYF	TGTGCCAGCAGCCAAGATCAAGTGGGAAAGGGGGCTGTGGGCGAGCAGTACTTC
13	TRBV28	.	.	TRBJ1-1	CASSTQRATEAFF	TGTGCCAGCAGTACCCAGAGGGCCACTGAAGCTTTCTTT
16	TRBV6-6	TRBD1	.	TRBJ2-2	CASRTTDRGDTGELFF	TGTGCCAGCAGAACGACGGACAGGGGCGACACCGGGGAGCTGTTTTTT
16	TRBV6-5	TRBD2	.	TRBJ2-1	CASSSLAGVYSNEQFF	TGTGCCAGCAGTTCCTTAGCGGGAGTGTACAGCAATGAGCAGTTCTTC
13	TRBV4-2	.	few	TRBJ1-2	CASSQDVGYGYTF	TGTGCCAGCAGCCAAGACGTCGGCTATGGCTACACCTTC
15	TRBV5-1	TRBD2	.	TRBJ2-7	CASSFIAGAPYEQYF	TGCGCCAGCAGCTTTATAGCGGGAGCCCCCTACGAGCAGTACTTC
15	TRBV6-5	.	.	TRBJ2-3	CASSYLREKQNTQYF	TGTGCCAGCAGTTACCTCCGGGAGAAGCAGAATACGCAGTATTTT
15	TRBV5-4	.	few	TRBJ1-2	CASSDGVGARDGYTF	TGTGCCAGCAGCGATGGTGTGGGGGCAAGAGATGGCTACACCTTC